Listed below are T cell receptor beta chains from one sample, sequenced in a study of cytomegalovirus exposure and HLA in healthy donors. The assay was immunoSEQ multiplex PCR, and TCRdb's table has in-frame clones only and misses some. This sample has 190,000 or so clones, with 80% to 85% found just once. The sample consisted of PBMCs. The receptors shown here come from a woman between 18 and 29 years old in good health and CMV-seropositive. The CDR3 runs from the conserved cysteine through the conserved F or W. Clone sizes are given selectively: once, few, many, or a class where the clone is expanded.

abundance	v_gene	j_gene	CDR3aa
once	TRBV6-5	TRBJ1-1	CASTRDRGFNEAFF
NA	TRBV7-2	TRBJ1-1	CASSLGTVNTEAFF
NA	TRBV9	TRBJ2-5	CASSVGGGGGVETQYF
NA	TRBV6-5	TRBJ1-1	CASNPWGDTEAFF
NA	TRBV7-2	TRBJ1-1	CASRQTGGTEAFF
few	TRBV7-9	TRBJ2-7	CASSEWTDRQYF
NA	TRBV9	TRBJ2-1	CASSVVGQNEQFF
NA	TRBV27	TRBJ2-1	CASSTASGGLGEQFF
NA	TRBV4-1	TRBJ1-5	CASSQDSGGNQPQHF
NA	TRBV5-1	TRBJ2-5	CASSSGRTVGETQYF
NA	TRBV2	TRBJ1-2	CASSELPLYGYTF
NA	TRBV7-8	TRBJ1-5	CASSLAGGQGNQPQHF
few	TRBV12-5	TRBJ1-5	CASMQNSNQPQHF
once	TRBV15	TRBJ1-5	CATSRAVDQPQHF
NA	TRBV18	TRBJ2-5	CASSPSVNRETQYF
NA	TRBV19	TRBJ2-5	CASSFAGGWETQYF
NA	TRBV6-5	TRBJ1-2	CASQQPGGNGYTF
NA	TRBV7-6	TRBJ1-2	CASSLGLNYGYTF
NA	TRBV9	TRBJ2-7	CASSVAGGPYYEQYF
NA	TRBV2	TRBJ2-2	CASSYRPSGGNTGELFF
NA	TRBV5-6	TRBJ2-1	CASSLEGGSSSYNEQFF
NA	TRBV10-1	TRBJ1-2	CASSDTQGGPYGYTF
NA	TRBV27	TRBJ2-7	CASRRGQGSYEQYF
NA	TRBV2	TRBJ1-2	CASSEGQFYGYTF
NA	TRBV5-3	TRBJ2-5	CARRVGRRQETQYF
NA	TRBV5-1	TRBJ1-4	CASSLGLLSSPDEKLFF
NA	TRBV29-1	TRBJ1-1	CSVEKQGEAFF
NA	TRBV6-6	TRBJ2-4	CASSHSGEAKNIQYF
once	TRBV5-1	TRBJ2-3	CASRLAENTDTQYF
NA	TRBV9	TRBJ2-1	CASSVGGGTNNEQFF
NA	TRBV5-6	TRBJ1-3	CASSPRDSGNTIYF
NA	TRBV6-1	TRBJ1-2	CASSPTEFYGYTF
NA	TRBV6-5	TRBJ2-3	CASSSDYSTDTQYF
once	TRBV25-1	TRBJ1-2	CASSEYIPRGGYGYTF
NA	TRBV6-6	TRBJ1-3	CASSYLGEHTIYF
NA	TRBV15	TRBJ2-7	CATSRPGGEQYF
NA	TRBV5-6	TRBJ2-7	CASSLEPGTYEQYF